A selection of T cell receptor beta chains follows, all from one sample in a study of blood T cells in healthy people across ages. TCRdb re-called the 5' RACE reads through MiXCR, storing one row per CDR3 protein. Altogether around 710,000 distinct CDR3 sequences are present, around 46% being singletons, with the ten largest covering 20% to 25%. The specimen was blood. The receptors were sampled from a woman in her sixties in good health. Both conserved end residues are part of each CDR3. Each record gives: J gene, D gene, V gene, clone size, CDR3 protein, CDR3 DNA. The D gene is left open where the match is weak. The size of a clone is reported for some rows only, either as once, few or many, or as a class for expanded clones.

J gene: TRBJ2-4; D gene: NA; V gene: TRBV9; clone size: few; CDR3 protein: CASSADGVAKNIQYF; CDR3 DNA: TGTGCCAGCAGCGCCGACGGAGTAGCCAAAAACATTCAGTACTTC
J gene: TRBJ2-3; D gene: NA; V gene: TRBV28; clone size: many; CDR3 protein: CASTFTDTQYF; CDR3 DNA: TGTGCCAGCACCTTCACAGATACGCAGTATTTT
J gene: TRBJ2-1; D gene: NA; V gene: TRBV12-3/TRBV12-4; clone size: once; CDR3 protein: CASSNTGTFYNEQFF; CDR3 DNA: TGTGCCAGCAGTAATACCGGGACTTTCTACAATGAGCAGTTCTTC
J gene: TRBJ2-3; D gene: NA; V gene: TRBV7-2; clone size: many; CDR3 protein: CASSLGGAQYF; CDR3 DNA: TGTGCCAGCAGCTTAGGTGGAGCGCAGTATTTT
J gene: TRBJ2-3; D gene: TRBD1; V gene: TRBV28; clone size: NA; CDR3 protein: CASIRGDRGNTDTQYF; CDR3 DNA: TGTGCCAGCATTCGGGGCGACAGGGGAAACACAGATACGCAGTATTTT
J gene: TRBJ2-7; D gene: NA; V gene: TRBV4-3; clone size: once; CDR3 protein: CASSLGRDRNYEQYF; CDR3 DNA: TGCGCCAGCAGCCTGGGGAGGGACAGAAATTACGAGCAGTACTTC
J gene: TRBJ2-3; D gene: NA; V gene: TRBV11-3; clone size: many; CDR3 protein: CASSQSGGTDTQYF; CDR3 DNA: TGTGCCAGCAGCCAAAGTGGGGGCACAGATACGCAGTATTTT
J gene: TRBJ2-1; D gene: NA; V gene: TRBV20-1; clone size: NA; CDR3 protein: CSARNTGSSYNEQFF; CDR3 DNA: TGCAGTGCCCGGAATACCGGGAGCTCCTACAATGAGCAGTTCTTC
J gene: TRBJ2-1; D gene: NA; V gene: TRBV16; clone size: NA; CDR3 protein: CASSQSPWASYNEQFF; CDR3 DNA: TGTGCCAGCAGCCAATCTCCATGGGCGTCCTACAATGAGCAGTTCTTC
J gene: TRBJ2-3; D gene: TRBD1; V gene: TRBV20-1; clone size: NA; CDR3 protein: CSAQDRAISTDTQYF; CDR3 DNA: TGCAGTGCCCAGGACAGGGCCATAAGCACAGATACGCAGTATTTT
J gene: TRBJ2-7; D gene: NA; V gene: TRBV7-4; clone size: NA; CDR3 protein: CASSSHRRAAYEQYF; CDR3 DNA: TGTGCCAGCAGTTCCCACCGTAGGGCGGCCTACGAGCAGTACTTC
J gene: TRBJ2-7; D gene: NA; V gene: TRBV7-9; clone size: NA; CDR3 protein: CASSVGFISGGDYEQYF; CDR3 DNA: TGTGCCAGCAGCGTAGGGTTTATTTCGGGGGGCGACTACGAGCAGTACTTC
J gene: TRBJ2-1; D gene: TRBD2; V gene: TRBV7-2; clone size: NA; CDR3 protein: CASSPRLAREQFF; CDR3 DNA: TGTGCCAGCAGCCCCCGACTAGCGCGGGAGCAGTTCTTC
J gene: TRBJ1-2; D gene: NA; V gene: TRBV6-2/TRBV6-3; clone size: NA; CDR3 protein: CASSYQISYTF; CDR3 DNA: TGTGCCAGCAGTTACCAGATCAGCTACACCTTC
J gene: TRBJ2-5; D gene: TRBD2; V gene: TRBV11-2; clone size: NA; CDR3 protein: CASSLAGGKQETQYF; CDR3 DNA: TGTGCCAGCAGCTTGGCGGGAGGGAAACAAGAGACCCAGTACTTC
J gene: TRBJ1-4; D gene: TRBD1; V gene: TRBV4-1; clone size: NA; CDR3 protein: CASSQEGRTGSEKLFF; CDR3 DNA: TGCGCCAGCAGCCAAGAAGGGCGGACAGGGTCCGAAAAACTGTTTTTT
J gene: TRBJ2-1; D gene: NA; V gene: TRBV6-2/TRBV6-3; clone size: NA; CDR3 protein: CASRPQTGEQFF; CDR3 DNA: TGTGCCAGCAGGCCCCAAACCGGAGAGCAGTTCTTC
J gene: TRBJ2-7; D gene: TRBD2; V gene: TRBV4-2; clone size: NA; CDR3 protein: CASSVREGDYEQYF; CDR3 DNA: TGTGCCAGCAGCGTGCGGGAGGGCGATTACGAGCAGTACTTC
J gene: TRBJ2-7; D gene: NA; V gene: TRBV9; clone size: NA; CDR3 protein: CASSVVAGGMGEQYF; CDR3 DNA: TGTGCCAGCAGCGTAGTCGCGGGCGGAATGGGCGAGCAGTACTTC
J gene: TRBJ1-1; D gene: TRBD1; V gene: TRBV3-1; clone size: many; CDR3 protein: CASEGDRREAFF; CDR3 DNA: TGTGCCAGCGAAGGGGACAGGCGAGAAGCTTTCTTT
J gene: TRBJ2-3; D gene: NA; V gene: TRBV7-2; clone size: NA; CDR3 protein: CASSFRRTDTQYF; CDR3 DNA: TGTGCCAGCAGCTTTCGGCGCACAGATACGCAGTATTTT
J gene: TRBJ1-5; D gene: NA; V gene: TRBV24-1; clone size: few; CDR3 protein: CATSDGVVSRPQHF; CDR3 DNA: TGTGCCACCAGTGATGGGGTGGTCTCCCGGCCCCAGCATTTT
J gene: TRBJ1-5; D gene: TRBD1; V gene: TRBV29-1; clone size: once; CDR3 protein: CSVEVRDRVAVQPQHF; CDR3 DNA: TGCAGCGTTGAGGTTCGGGACAGGGTGGCGGTACAGCCCCAGCATTTT
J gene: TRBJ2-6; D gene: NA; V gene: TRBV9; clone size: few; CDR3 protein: CASDPSGAGANVLTF; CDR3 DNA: TGTGCCAGCGACCCCTCGGGGGCCGGGGCCAACGTCCTGACTTTC
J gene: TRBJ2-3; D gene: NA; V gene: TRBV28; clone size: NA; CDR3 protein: CASSLEAGRTDTQYF; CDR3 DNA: TGTGCCAGCAGTTTAGAGGCGGGTCGCACAGATACGCAGTATTTT
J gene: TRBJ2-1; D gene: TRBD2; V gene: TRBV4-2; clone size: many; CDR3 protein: CASSPRPGLAGDYYNEQFF; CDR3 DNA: TGTGCCAGCAGCCCTCGACCAGGACTAGCGGGGGACTACTACAATGAGCAGTTCTTC
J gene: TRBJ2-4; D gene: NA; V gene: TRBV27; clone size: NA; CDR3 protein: CASNTVPGDIQYF; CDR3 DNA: TGTGCCAGCAATACGGTACCTGGGGACATTCAGTACTTC
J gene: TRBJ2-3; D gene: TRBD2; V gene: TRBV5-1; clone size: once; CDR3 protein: CASSLQPGLAGGSTDTQYF; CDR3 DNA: TGCGCCAGCAGCTTACAACCGGGACTAGCGGGGGGATCCACAGATACGCAGTATTTT
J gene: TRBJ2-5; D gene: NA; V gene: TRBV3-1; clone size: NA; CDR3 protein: CASSPTIQETQYF; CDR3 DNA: TGTGCCAGCAGCCCCACTATACAAGAGACCCAGTACTTC
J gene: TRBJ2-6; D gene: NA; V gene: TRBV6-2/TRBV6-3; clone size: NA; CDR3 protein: CASSYVRGAHSGANVLTF; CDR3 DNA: TGTGCCAGCAGTTACGTGAGGGGGGCCCACTCTGGGGCCAACGTCCTGACTTTC
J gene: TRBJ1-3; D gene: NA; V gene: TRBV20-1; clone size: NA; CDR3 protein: CSARRPSAGNTIYF; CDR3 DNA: TGCAGTGCTAGGAGGCCTTCTGCTGGAAACACCATATATTTT
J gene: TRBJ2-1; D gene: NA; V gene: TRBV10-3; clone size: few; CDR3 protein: CAISGASYNEQFF; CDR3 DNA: TGTGCCATCAGTGGGGCTAGCTACAATGAGCAGTTCTTC
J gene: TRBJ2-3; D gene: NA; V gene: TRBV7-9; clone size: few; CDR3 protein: CASSGGQSDTQYF; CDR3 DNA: TGTGCCAGCAGCGGGGGCCAGTCAGATACGCAGTATTTT
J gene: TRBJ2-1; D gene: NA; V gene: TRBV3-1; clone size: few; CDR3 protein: CASGDLSYNEQFF; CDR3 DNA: TGTGCCAGCGGGGACTTGTCCTACAATGAGCAGTTCTTC
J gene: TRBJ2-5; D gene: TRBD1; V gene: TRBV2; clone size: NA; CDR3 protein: CASLRDRVNEETQYF; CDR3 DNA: TGTGCCAGCCTTCGGGACAGGGTCAATGAAGAGACCCAGTACTTC
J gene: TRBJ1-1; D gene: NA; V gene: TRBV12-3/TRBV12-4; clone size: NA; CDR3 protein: CASSLFGRSEAFF; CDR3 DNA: TGTGCCAGCAGTTTATTCGGGCGTTCTGAAGCTTTCTTT
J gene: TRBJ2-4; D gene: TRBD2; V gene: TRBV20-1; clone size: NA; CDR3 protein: CSARDSDSGSPNKNIQYF; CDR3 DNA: TGCAGTGCTAGAGATTCCGATAGCGGGAGTCCCAACAAAAACATTCAGTACTTC
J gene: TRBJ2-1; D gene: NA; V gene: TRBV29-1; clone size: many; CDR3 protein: CSVPQGYNEQFF; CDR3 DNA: TGCAGCGTTCCACAGGGTTACAATGAGCAGTTCTTC
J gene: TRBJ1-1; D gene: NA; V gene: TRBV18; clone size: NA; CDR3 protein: CASSPEETLSFF; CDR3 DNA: TGTGCCAGCTCACCAGAAGAGACTTTGTCTTTCTTT
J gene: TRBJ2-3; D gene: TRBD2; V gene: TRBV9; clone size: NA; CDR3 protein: CASSVARTSGNTDTQYF; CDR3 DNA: TGTGCCAGCAGCGTAGCTAGGACTAGCGGGAACACAGATACGCAGTATTTT
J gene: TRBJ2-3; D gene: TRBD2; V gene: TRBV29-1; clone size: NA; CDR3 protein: CSQLADYTDTQYF; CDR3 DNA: TGCAGCCAACTAGCGGACTACACAGATACGCAGTATTTT
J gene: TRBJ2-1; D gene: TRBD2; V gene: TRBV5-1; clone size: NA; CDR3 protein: CASSLKGGRAGEQFF; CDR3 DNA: TGCGCCAGCAGCTTGAAAGGTGGGAGGGCCGGTGAGCAGTTCTTC
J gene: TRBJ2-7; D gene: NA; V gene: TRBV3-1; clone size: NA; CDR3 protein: CASSQGYRLSYEQYF; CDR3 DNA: TGTGCCAGCAGCCAAGGTTACCGCCTTTCCTACGAGCAGTACTTC
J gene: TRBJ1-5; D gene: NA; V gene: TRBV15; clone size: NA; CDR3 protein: CATSISAFNQPQHF; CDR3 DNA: TGTGCCACCAGCATTTCGGCCTTTAATCAGCCCCAGCATTTT
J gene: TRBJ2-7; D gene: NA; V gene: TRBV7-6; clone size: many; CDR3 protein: CASSLTNYEQYF; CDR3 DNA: TGTGCCAGCAGCTTAACTAACTACGAGCAGTACTTC
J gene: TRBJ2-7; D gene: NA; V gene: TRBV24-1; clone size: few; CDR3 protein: CATSDPGTESYEQYF; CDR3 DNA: TGTGCCACCAGTGACCCCGGGACGGAGTCCTACGAGCAGTACTTC
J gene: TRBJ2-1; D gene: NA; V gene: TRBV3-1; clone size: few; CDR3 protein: CASSRGSMRNEQFF; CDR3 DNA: TGTGCCAGCAGCCGGGGTTCGATGAGGAATGAGCAGTTCTTC
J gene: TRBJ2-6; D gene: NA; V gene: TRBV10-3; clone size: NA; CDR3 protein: CAISDSASGANVLTF; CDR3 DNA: TGTGCCATCAGTGACAGTGCCTCTGGGGCCAACGTCCTGACTTTC
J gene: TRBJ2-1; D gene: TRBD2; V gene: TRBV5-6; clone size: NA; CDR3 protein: CASSLSPGLAGLSYNEQFF; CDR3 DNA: TGTGCCAGCAGCTTGAGTCCCGGACTAGCGGGTCTCTCCTACAATGAGCAGTTCTTC
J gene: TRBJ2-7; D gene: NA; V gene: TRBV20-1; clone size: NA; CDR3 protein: CSASPSGLEQYF; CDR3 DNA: TGCAGTGCTAGCCCCAGCGGGCTCGAGCAGTACTTC
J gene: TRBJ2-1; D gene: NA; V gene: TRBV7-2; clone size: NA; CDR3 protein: CASSSMVASETQFF; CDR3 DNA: TGTGCCAGCAGCTCCATGGTGGCCAGCGAGACCCAGTTCTTC
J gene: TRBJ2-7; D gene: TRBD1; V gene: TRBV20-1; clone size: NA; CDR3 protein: CSARGGTGDEQYF; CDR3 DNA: TGCAGTGCTAGAGGAGGGACAGGGGACGAGCAGTACTTC
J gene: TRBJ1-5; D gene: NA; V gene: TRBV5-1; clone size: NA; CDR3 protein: CASSLPDEANQPQHF; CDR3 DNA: TGCGCCAGCAGCTTGCCTGATGAGGCCAATCAGCCCCAGCATTTT
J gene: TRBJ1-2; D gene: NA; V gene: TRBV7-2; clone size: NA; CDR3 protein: CARLSLRYGYTF; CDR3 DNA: TGTGCGAGGCTTTCCTTGCGCTATGGCTACACCTTC
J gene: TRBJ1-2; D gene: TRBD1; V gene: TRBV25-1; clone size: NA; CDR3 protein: CASSGMGDRESTF; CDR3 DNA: TGTGCCAGCAGTGGCATGGGTGACAGGGAAAGCACCTTC
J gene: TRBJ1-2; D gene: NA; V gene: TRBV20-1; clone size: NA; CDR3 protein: CSASRPGMESYGYTF; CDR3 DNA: TGCAGTGCTAGCCGTCCGGGGATGGAGAGCTATGGCTACACCTTC
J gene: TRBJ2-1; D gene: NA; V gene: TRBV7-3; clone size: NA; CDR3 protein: CASSAGTPGNEQFF; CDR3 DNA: TGTGCCAGCAGCGCCGGGACCCCAGGCAATGAGCAGTTCTTC
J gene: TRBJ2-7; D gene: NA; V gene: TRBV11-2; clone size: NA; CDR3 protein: CASSLRTEHEQYF; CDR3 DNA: TGTGCCAGCAGCTTGAGGACAGAGCACGAGCAGTACTTC
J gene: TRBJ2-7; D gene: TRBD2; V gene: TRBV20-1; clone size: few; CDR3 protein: CSAGGGAYEQYF; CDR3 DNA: TGCAGTGCCGGCGGGGGGGCCTACGAGCAGTACTTC
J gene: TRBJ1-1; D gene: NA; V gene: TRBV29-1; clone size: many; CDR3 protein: CSARFGGTEAFF; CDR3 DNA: TGCAGCGCCCGATTTGGGGGGACTGAAGCTTTCTTT